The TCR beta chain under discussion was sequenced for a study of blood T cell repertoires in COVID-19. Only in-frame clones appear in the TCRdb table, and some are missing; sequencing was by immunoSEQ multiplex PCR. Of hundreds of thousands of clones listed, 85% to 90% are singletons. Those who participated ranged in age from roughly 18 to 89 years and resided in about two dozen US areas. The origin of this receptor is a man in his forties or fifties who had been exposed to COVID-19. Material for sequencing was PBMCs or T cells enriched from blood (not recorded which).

CDR3 sequence: CSVAAGDQETQYF. Here the CDR3 DNA reads TGCAGCGTTGCTGCCGGGGACCAAGAGACCCAGTACTTC. The chain carries TRBV29-1 and TRBJ2-5, with a tentative D call TRBD2 (5 bases). V lost 4 bases to trimming and J lost 0 bases, with 9 bases between them. This CDR3 has 13 amino acids. Germline V gene sequence: CDR1 SQVTM, CDR2 ANQGSEA.